The 20 T cell receptor beta chains presented below share a single source sample, sequenced in a study of shared clonotypes between healthy human individuals. Generated by immunoSEQ multiplex PCR, the TCRdb table keeps only in-frame clones and is missing some. The sample has approximately 320,000 clones, roughly 70% seen once; the top ten hold 10%. Input material: memory CD4+ T cells sorted from blood. Subset reported: CD45RA-negative fraction. The source is a man aged 25 to 40 in good health.

This CDR3 reads CASATGTTVGEQFF. The CDR3 DNA reads TGTGCCAGCGCCACCGGGACTACAGTGGGTGAGCAGTTCTTC. The chain joins TRBV2 to TRBJ2-1, with TRBD2 matching over 7 bases. Losses at the gene ends were 8 bases for V and 9 bases for J; bases not matched to a gene: 13. Germline CDR1 is SNHLY and CDR2 is FYNNEI. The CDR3 sequence is 14 residues long.

The chain has TRBV5-4 and TRBJ1-1; perhaps TRBD1 as D (6 bases). Trimming removed 0 bases at V and 9 bases at J, with 18 bases between. CDR1 and CDR2 from the germline V gene are SGHNT and YYREEE (reference sequence). This CDR3 has 15 residues. CDR3 loop: CASSLETGGGSQAFF. CDR3 nucleotide sequence: TGTGCCAGCAGCTTGGAGACGGGTGGGGGCTCGCAAGCTTTCTTT.

This chain joins TRBV5-5 and TRBJ2-7; D tentatively reads TRBD1 or TRBD2 (5 bases each). Germline V gene lookup returns CDR1 SGHKS and CDR2 YYEKEE (reference sequence). The CDR3 length is 15 residues. V was trimmed by 4 bases and J by 7 bases, leaving 21 bases between them. The CDR3: CASSARPGPNTEQYF. The CDR3 region has the DNA TGTGCCAGCAGCGCCCGACCGGGACCGAATACAGAGCAGTACTTC.

The chain carries TRBV2 and TRBJ2-7; D is unresolved. Germline CDR1 and CDR2: SNHLY and FYNNEI. The length of the CDR3 is 14 residues. Trimming took off 8 bases at V and 3 bases at J, with 17 bases between the two ends. CDR3 sequence: CASLPDERIYEQYF. Written as DNA, the CDR3 is TGTGCCAGCCTCCCAGACGAGAGAATCTACGAGCAGTACTTC.

This clone has more than one count but fewer than ten. This rearrangement joins TRBV9 to TRBJ2-2; D may be TRBD2 (5 bases). The CDR3 has 15 residues. V shed 3 bases and J shed 4 bases, with 13 bases lying between them. Looked up from germline, CDR1 is SGDLS and CDR2 is YYNGEE. CDR3 DNA sequence: TGTGCCAGCAGCGACCCGCCGGGGATCACCGGGGAGCTGTTTTTT. Protein sequence: CASSDPPGITGELFF. The complete variable domain, with remaining parts taken from reference TRBV9 and TRBJ2-2, reads DSGVTQTPKHLITATGQRVTLRCSPRSGDLSVYWYQQSLDQGLQFLIQYYNGEERAKGNILERFSAQQFPDLHSELNLSSLELGDSALYFCASSDPPGITGELFFGEGSRLTVL.

The chain employs TRBV7-9 and TRBJ1-5; D not certain. With 3 bases removed from V and 6 bases from J, the gap between germline ends came to 6 bases. This CDR3 has 12 amino acids. Looked up from germline, CDR1 is SEHNR and CDR2 is FQNEAQ (reference sequence). The CDR3 sequence is CASSFDPQPQHF. CDR3 sequence (DNA): TGTGCCAGCAGCTTTGATCCTCAGCCCCAGCATTTT. Variable domain in full (rest from reference TRBV7-9 and TRBJ1-5): DTGVSQNPRHKITKRGQNVTFRCDPISEHNRLYWYRQTLGQGPEFLTYFQNEAQLEKSRLLSDRFSAERPKGSFSTLEIQRTEQGDSAMYLCASSFDPQPQHFGDGTRLSIL.

A note on this clone: Other DNA sequences of this sample code for an identical CDR3. For the CDR3, the DNA is TGTGCCAGCAGCCTTGCGGAGACCCAGTACTTC. It translates to CASSLAETQYF. The V and J genes are TRBV7-2 and TRBJ2-5; D call uncertain. The CDR3 totals 11 residues. The V gene lost 5 bases and the J gene lost 5 bases, with 6 bases spanning the gap. Germline-derived CDR1 and CDR2 are SGHTA and FQGNSA.

The rearrangement uses TRBV10-3 and TRBJ1-4; D gene uncertain. The CDR3 totals 16 residues. Germline loops: CDR1 ENHRY, CDR2 SYGVKD. Trimming took off 0 bases at V and 12 bases at J, with 20 bases between the two ends. CDR3 amino acids: CAISESRSTRSKELFF. CDR3 DNA sequence: TGTGCCATCAGTGAGTCAAGGAGTACGAGAAGTAAGGAACTGTTTTTT.

The rearrangement joins TRBV4-3 to TRBJ1-1; possible D gene TRBD1, 5 bases. Trimming removed 4 bases at V and 3 bases at J, with 12 bases between. From germline, CDR1 is LGHNA and CDR2 YSLEER. The CDR3 covers 14 residues. DNA for the CDR3: TGCGCCAGCAGCCTCCAGGGCCGAGACACTGAAGCTTTCTTT. The encoded protein is CASSLQGRDTEAFF.

This chain links TRBV20-1 with TRBJ2-1; the D gene is possibly TRBD2 (6 bases). Trimming left V 3 bases short and J 8 bases short, with 8 bases between. This CDR3 has 11 amino acids. The germline V gene encodes CDR1 DFQATT and CDR2 SNEGSKA (reference sequence). The CDR3 bases are TGCAGTGCTAGGGGACTGTATGAGCAGTTCTTC. Its protein is CSARGLYEQFF.

A note on this clone: At the DNA level, this CDR3 is encoded by other sequences in the same sample as well. CDR3 DNA: TGCAGTGCTAGACCCTGGAATGAGCAGTTCTTC. It codes for CSARPWNEQFF. The rearrangement links TRBV20-1 to TRBJ2-1; D uncertain. Trimming removed 2 bases at V and 7 bases at J, with 6 bases between. Germline CDR1 DFQATT, CDR2 SNEGSKA (reference sequence). The CDR3 contains 11 residues.

The chain uses TRBV6-1 and TRBJ1-2; D perhaps matches TRBD1 (5 bases). Germline V lookup: CDR1 MNHNS, CDR2 SASEGT. Between the trimmed V and J ends, which lost 4 bases and 2 bases, there was a span of 11 bases. The CDR3 runs 14 residues. CDR3 coding DNA: TGTGCCAGCAGTGTGACCCGGGACAACTATGGCTACACCTTC. Its protein is CASSVTRDNYGYTF.

The chain carries TRBV7-9 and TRBJ1-2; D is undetermined. The V and J ends lost 3 bases and 4 bases respectively, with 9 bases between them. Germline V gene lookup returns CDR1 SEHNR and CDR2 FQNEAQ (reference sequence). The CDR3 covers 13 residues. CDR3 nucleotide sequence: TGTGCCAGCAGCTTCGGGCCGACCTATGGCTACACCTTC. Encoded protein: CASSFGPTYGYTF.

CDR3 coding DNA: TGTGCCAGCAGCCACGTAAGGGAAGAGACCCAGTACTTC. Amino acid sequence: CASSHVREETQYF. The chain uses TRBV5-4 and TRBJ2-5; D gene ambiguous. The germline V gene has CDR1 SGHNT and CDR2 YYREEE (reference sequence). The CDR3 totals 13 residues. With 4 bases removed from V and 3 bases from J, the gap between germline ends came to 10 bases.

This clone has a count of ten or more. The V and J genes are TRBV5-4 and TRBJ2-1, with D perhaps TRBD2 (5 bases). CDR3 length equals 15 residues. Deletions cut 4 bases from V and 0 bases from J, with 11 bases between. CDR1 and CDR2 (germline): SGHNT, YYREEE (reference sequence). The CDR3 DNA is TGTGCCAGCAGCGAGGACTCAAGCTCCTACAATGAGCAGTTCTTC. Its protein product is CASSEDSSSYNEQFF.

The sample holds a few counts of this clone. The rearrangement joins TRBV27 to TRBJ2-7, with 7 nucleotides matching TRBD1. J was trimmed by 7 bases and V by 5 bases; bases with no gene match: 5. The CDR3 runs to 12 residues. Germline V gene data show CDR1 as MNHEY and CDR2 as SMNVEV (reference sequence). Here the CDR3 DNA reads TGTGCCAGCAGTAGACAGGGCCAGGAGCAGTACTTC. Translating it yields CASSRQGQEQYF.

The chain is built from TRBV18 and TRBJ2-1; TRBD2 agrees at 14 bases. The junction had 4 bases not matched to a gene; V was cut back by 6 bases and J by 6 bases. CDR1 KGHSH and CDR2 LQKENI come from the germline V gene. This CDR3 is built from 15 residues. The CDR3 loop is CASSAGLAGVNEQFF. Here the CDR3 DNA reads TGTGCCAGCTCCGCGGGACTAGCGGGGGTCAATGAGCAGTTCTTC.

The gene calls are TRBV28 and TRBJ2-7, with D tentatively TRBD1 or TRBD2 (5 bases each). The germline V and J ends were trimmed by 6 bases and 5 bases, with 17 bases remaining between them. Germline CDR1 MDHEN, CDR2 SYDVKM. This CDR3 is built from 14 residues. This chain's CDR3 is CASSQSTVGDEQYF. CDR3 nucleotides: TGTGCCAGCAGCCAATCGACAGTCGGGGACGAGCAGTACTTC.

Concerning this clone: Mismatch with germline at one junction end may stem from a read error. The chain uses TRBV27 and TRBJ2-3; the D call may be TRBD1 or TRBD2 (5 bases each). This CDR3 has 15 amino acids. CDR1 is MNHEY and CDR2 is SMNVEV in the germline V gene (reference sequence). The CDR3 coding sequence is TGTGCCAGCAGTCCGTGGGACCGCCCCAGAGATCCGCAGTATTTT. It translates to CASSPWDRPRDPQYF.

V and J are TRBV10-2 and TRBJ2-5; D not resolved. The V end was cut by 6 bases, the J end by 6 bases, with 11 bases between. Germline CDR1 WSHSY, CDR2 SAAADI. This CDR3 spans 12 amino acids. CDR3 nucleotides: TGCGCCAGCAGCGACCTATCTCAGACCCAGTACTTC. Translating gives CASSDLSQTQYF.